The next 11 T cell receptor beta chains were all read from a single sample in a study of CD8 T cells in Susac syndrome. Reverse transcription used 0.5 to 1 ug RNA and random hexamers. TCRdb fed the immunoSEQ multiplex PCR reads into MiXCR, producing one record per CDR3 protein. The sample contains tens of thousands of distinct CDR3 sequences, 80% to 95% of which appear only once. Sequenced sample: CD8+ T cells from PBMCs. These receptors were obtained from a human donor in good health.

V usage is TRBV29-1 and J usage is TRBJ2-6; the D is unclear. V lost 3 bases and J lost 1, with 7 bases in between. This CDR3 is 14 amino acids long. Per germline, CDR1 SQVTM and CDR2 ANQGSEA. The chain's CDR3 is CSVESESGANVLTF. CDR3 DNA sequence: TGCAGCGTTGAGAGCGAATCTGGGGCCAACGTCCTGACTTTC.

In this sample, this clonotype turned up once. V usage is TRBV11-2 and J usage is TRBJ1-1, with D unclear. V shed 1 base and J shed 8 bases, with 14 bases lying between them. Germline CDR1 and CDR2: SGHAT and FQNNGV. The CDR3 runs to 14 residues. The CDR3, as DNA: TGTGCCAGCAGCTTAGTTAGGGCCAGCGTAGAAGCTTTCTTT. It translates to CASSLVRASVEAFF.

V and J are TRBV28 and TRBJ1-1; D is unclear. This CDR3 contains 13 residues. V was pared by 4 bases and J by 5 bases, with 11 bases between. CDR1 and CDR2 (germline): MDHEN, SYDVKM. CDR3 protein: CASSYIERTEAFF. The CDR3 DNA is TGTGCCAGCAGTTATATTGAGAGAACTGAAGCTTTCTTT.

The CDR3 nucleotides are TGCAGCGTTGAACATGTGGGACAGGGTATGAATGAGCAGTTCTTC. It translates to CSVEHVGQGMNEQFF. The chain joins TRBV29-1 to TRBJ2-1, with TRBD1 identical over 9 bases. V lost 2 bases and J lost 7; bases outside the gene matches: 9. CDR1 SQVTM and CDR2 ANQGSEA come from the germline V gene. The CDR3 totals 15 residues.

This chain joins TRBV29-1 and TRBJ2-7; 7 bases align to TRBD2. The germline gives CDR1 SQVTM, CDR2 ANQGSEA. V was pared by 1 base and J by 3 bases, with 6 bases of the junction left unmatched. The CDR3 spans 14 residues. CDR3 DNA: TGCAGCGTTGAAGCTTCGGGAGGTAACTACGAGCAGTACTTC. Amino acid sequence: CSVEASGGNYEQYF.

This chain uses TRBV6-5 with TRBJ2-7; D ambiguous. The V gene lost 2 bases and the J gene lost 3 bases, with 11 bases spanning the gap. Germline V CDR1 and CDR2: MNHEY, SVGAGI. This CDR3 has 14 amino acids. In DNA form, the CDR3 reads TGTGCCAGCAGTTACGGTAAAGGAGTCTACGAGCAGTACTTC. Its protein product is CASSYGKGVYEQYF.

This clonotype showed up just once. The chain links TRBV20-1 to TRBJ2-1, with D perhaps TRBD1 (8 bases). The CDR3 runs to 14 residues. Germline CDR1 and CDR2: DFQATT and SNEGSKA (reference sequence). The V end was cut by 6 bases, the J end by 3 bases, with 15 bases between. The CDR3 sequence is CSAREDRDYNEQFF. CDR3 coding DNA: TGCAGTGCCCGGGAGGACAGGGACTACAATGAGCAGTTCTTC.

V is TRBV6-2 or TRBV6-3 and J is TRBJ2-7, with D uncertain. The CDR3 has 14 amino acids. Trimming pared 0 bases from V and 3 bases from J, leaving 9 bases between. Germline V gene sequence: CDR1 MNHEY, CDR2 SVGEGT. The DNA of the CDR3 is TGTGCCAGCAGTTACTCTACAGCCCGCTACGAGCAGTACTTC. This encodes CASSYSTARYEQYF.

Turning to this clonotype: A junction boundary mismatches the germline segment, possibly from a read error. This chain uses TRBV20-1 with TRBJ1-6, with a tentative D call TRBD1 (5 bases). This CDR3 comprises 18 residues. Germline V gene lookup returns CDR1 DFQATT and CDR2 SNEGSKA (reference sequence). The CDR3 sequence is CSARDLTGTRSYNPPLHF. DNA of the CDR3: TGCAGTGCTAGAGATCTAACCGGGACGCGGTCCTATAATCCACCCCTCCACTTT.

The J gene is TRBJ2-2, the V gene TRBV9; 9 nucleotides match TRBD1. Unmatched junction bases numbered 5, after V lost 3 bases and J lost 5 bases. The CDR3 length is 15 residues. In germline, CDR1 is SGDLS, CDR2 YYNGEE. The CDR3 DNA is TGTGCCAGCAGCGGGGGACAGGGCGCAACCGGGGAGCTGTTTTTT. Translation: CASSGGQGATGELFF. Full variable domain (remainder filled in from reference TRBV9 and TRBJ2-2): DSGVTQTPKHLITATGQRVTLRCSPRSGDLSVYWYQQSLDQGLQFLIQYYNGEERAKGNILERFSAQQFPDLHSELNLSSLELGDSALYFCASSGGQGATGELFFGEGSRLTVL.

The chain couples TRBV27 to TRBJ2-2, with a possible D match to TRBD1 (5 bases). This CDR3 is 15 amino acids long. V dropped 3 bases and J dropped 1 base, with 9 bases sitting between them. CDR1 is MNHEY and CDR2 is SMNVEV in the germline V gene (reference sequence). CDR3 residues: CASSLGRVNTGELFF. CDR3 nucleotide sequence: TGTGCCAGCAGTTTGGGCAGGGTGAACACCGGGGAGCTGTTTTTT.